What follows are 14 T cell receptor beta chains derived from one specimen sequenced in a study of post-analysis software for immune sequencing data. TCR beta libraries were prepared from cDNA with unique molecular identifiers. TCRdb reprocessed the PCR reads with MiXCR, giving one entry per CDR3 protein. This table has over 300,000 distinct CDR3 sequences, around a third appearing once. Overall study findings and caveats: In patients, five TRBV segments were more frequent than in controls, with TRBV5-6, TRBV5-1 and TRBV20-1 among them.

Their recognized antigens are unknown. Sequences were obtained from blood. These receptors were taken from a girl aged 5-17 years with multiple sclerosis.

V gene TRBV6-6 combines with J gene TRBJ1-1; D is ambiguous. There are 12 residues in the CDR3. V lost 5 bases, J lost 10 bases, and 14 bases lay in between. Per the germline V gene, CDR1 is MNHNY and CDR2 is SVGAGI (reference sequence). The CDR3 spells CASSPDGLGAFF. CDR3 bases: TGTGCCAGCAGTCCGGACGGACTTGGAGCTTTCTTT.

The rearrangement uses TRBV12-3 or TRBV12-4 and TRBJ2-1; D perhaps matches TRBD1 (5 bases). The CDR3 runs to 15 residues. Trimming removed 6 bases from V and 4 bases from J, with 16 bases in between. CDR3 amino acids: CASSRKFTGYNEQFF. Written as DNA, the CDR3 is TGTGCCAGCAGCCGAAAATTCACAGGATACAATGAGCAGTTCTTC.

This clonotype showed up just once. The rearrangement links TRBV7-9 to TRBJ1-4, with a possible D match to TRBD1 (5 bases). Germline CDR1 and CDR2: SEHNR and FQNEAQ (reference sequence). V was clipped by 6 bases and J by 7 bases, with 18 bases between them. This CDR3 spans 15 amino acids. The CDR3 region is CASSTNRERGEKLFF. In nucleotides, the CDR3 is TGTGCCAGCAGTACAAACCGGGAAAGGGGTGAAAAACTGTTTTTT.

This rearrangement joins TRBV7-9 to TRBJ2-5; D remains ambiguous. CDR3 size: 16 residues. V lost 5 bases to trimming and J lost 1 base, with 17 bases between them. Germline CDR1 SEHNR, CDR2 FQNEAQ (reference sequence). The CDR3 loop reads CASSQPERNFQETQYF. In DNA, the CDR3 is TGTGCCAGCAGCCAACCAGAGCGCAATTTCCAAGAGACCCAGTACTTC.

This rearrangement joins TRBV12-3 or TRBV12-4 to TRBJ2-1; D unclear. The CDR3 contains 10 residues. V was cut by 8 bases and J by 9 bases, with 8 bases left in between. CDR3 protein: CASDSPEQFF. In DNA form, the CDR3 reads TGTGCCAGCGATAGTCCTGAGCAGTTCTTC.

The gene calls are TRBV7-3 and TRBJ2-7; no definite D call. Germline assignment: CDR1 SGHTA and CDR2 FQGTGA. This CDR3 comprises 15 residues. V lost 4 bases, J lost 0 bases, and 13 bases lay in between. The CDR3 reads CASSSGPSFSYEQYF. CDR3 DNA: TGTGCCAGCAGCTCCGGGCCCAGCTTCTCCTACGAGCAGTACTTC.

V and J are TRBV4-2 and TRBJ2-1; 8 bases are a match to TRBD2. This CDR3 comprises 16 residues. The ends lost 3 bases at V and 2 bases at J; junction bases unmatched: 6. Germline V lookup: CDR1 LGHNA, CDR2 YNFKEQ. The CDR3 spells CASSHGGSGAYNEQFF. CDR3 DNA: TGTGCCAGCAGCCATGGCGGTAGCGGGGCCTACAATGAGCAGTTCTTC.

The CDR3 region has the DNA TGTGCCAGCAGCCGTGGACAGGGGTTTGTACCAGATACGCAGTATTTT. It specifies CASSRGQGFVPDTQYF. The rearrangement joins TRBV7-9 to TRBJ2-3, with TRBD1 matching over 9 bases. This CDR3 has 16 amino acids. After removal of 5 bases from V and 4 bases from J, the junction contained 10 bases not matched to a gene. The V gene's germline CDR1 is SEHNR and CDR2 FQNEAQ (reference sequence).

The chain has TRBV20-1 and TRBJ2-1; tentative D call: TRBD2 (6 bases). V was clipped by 3 bases and J by 1 base, with 13 bases between them. The CDR3 runs 15 residues. Germline lookup yields CDR1 DFQATT and CDR2 SNEGSKA (reference sequence). In DNA, the CDR3 is TGCAGTGCTAGGGGCCGGGGAGGTTCCTACAATGAGCAGTTCTTC. Its translation: CSARGRGGSYNEQFF.

This clonotype was seen a handful of times. This chain uses TRBV29-1 with TRBJ2-7; 11 positions match TRBD1. The V and J ends lost 0 bases and 0 bases, in that order; junction bases with no gene match: 4. Germline V lookup: CDR1 SQVTM, CDR2 ANQGSEA. The CDR3 totals 16 residues. In nucleotides, the CDR3 is TGCAGCGTTGAAGATCCTGGGACAGGGGGCTCCTACGAGCAGTACTTC. Translation: CSVEDPGTGGSYEQYF.

The chain joins TRBV13 to TRBJ2-7, with 8 nucleotides matching TRBD2. The last part of the DNA fits TRBJ2-4 better; the J call may be wrong. This CDR3 has 17 residues. Germline CDR1 and CDR2: PRHDT and FYEKMQ (reference sequence). In DNA form, the CDR3 reads TGTGCCAGCAGCTTAGGGTCCACGGGGGGGGGTGGAAACATTCAGTACTTC. Translating it yields CASSLGSTGGGGNIQYF.

In its sample, this clonotype was seen once. The chain is built from TRBV20-1 and TRBJ2-1; 8 nucleotides line up with TRBD2. CDR1 and CDR2 (germline): DFQATT, SNEGSKA (reference sequence). With 3 bases clipped from V and 5 bases from J, the junction kept 6 bases outside the gene matches. CDR3 length: 14 amino acids. The CDR3 region is CSASGGVSNNEQFF. The CDR3 nucleotides are TGCAGTGCTAGCGGGGGGGTTTCAAACAATGAGCAGTTCTTC.

The rearrangement joins TRBV15 to TRBJ2-5; D could derive from TRBD1 or TRBD2 (5 bases each). Germline loops: CDR1 LNHNV, CDR2 YYDKDF (reference sequence). The V end lost 8 bases, the J end lost 5 bases, and 15 bases lay between the germline ends. The CDR3 contains 13 residues. The CDR3 sequence: CATQGRDRETQYF. For the CDR3, the DNA is TGTGCCACCCAGGGCAGGGACCGCGAGACCCAGTACTTC.

The chain uses TRBV15 and TRBJ1-2; perhaps TRBD1 as D (6 bases). With 1 base removed from V and 6 bases from J, the gap between germline ends came to 15 bases. The CDR3 is 15 amino acids. Per the germline V gene, CDR1 is LNHNV and CDR2 is YYDKDF (reference sequence). In DNA form, the CDR3 reads TGTGCCACCAGCAGAGTTGGGGGCCTGCAGGATGGCTACACCTTC. Translation: CATSRVGGLQDGYTF.